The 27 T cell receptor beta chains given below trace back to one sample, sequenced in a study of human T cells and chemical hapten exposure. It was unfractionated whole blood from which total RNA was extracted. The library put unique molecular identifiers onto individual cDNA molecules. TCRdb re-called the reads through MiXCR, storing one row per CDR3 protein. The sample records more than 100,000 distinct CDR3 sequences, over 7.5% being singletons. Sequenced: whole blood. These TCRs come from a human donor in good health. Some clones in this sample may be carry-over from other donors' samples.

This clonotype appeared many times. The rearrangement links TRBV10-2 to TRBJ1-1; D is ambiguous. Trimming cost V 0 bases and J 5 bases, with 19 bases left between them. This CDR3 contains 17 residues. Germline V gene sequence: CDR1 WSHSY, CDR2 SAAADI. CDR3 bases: TGCGCCAGCAGTGAGTCGAAAACAGCTAGGGTGGGGACTGAAGCTTTCTTT. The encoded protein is CASSESKTARVGTEAFF.

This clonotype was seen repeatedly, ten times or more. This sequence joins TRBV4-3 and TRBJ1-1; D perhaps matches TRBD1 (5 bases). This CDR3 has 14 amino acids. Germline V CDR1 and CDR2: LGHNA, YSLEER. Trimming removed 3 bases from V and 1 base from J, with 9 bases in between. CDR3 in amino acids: CASSQGRGNTEAFF. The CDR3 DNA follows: TGCGCCAGCAGCCAGGGGCGGGGGAACACTGAAGCTTTCTTT.

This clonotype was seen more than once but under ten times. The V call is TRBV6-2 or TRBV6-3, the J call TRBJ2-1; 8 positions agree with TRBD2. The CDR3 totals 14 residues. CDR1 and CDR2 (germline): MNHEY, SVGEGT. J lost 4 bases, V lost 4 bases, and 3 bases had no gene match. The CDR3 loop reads CASSLTSEYNEQFF. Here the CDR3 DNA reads TGTGCCAGCAGTTTGACTAGCGAATACAATGAGCAGTTCTTC.

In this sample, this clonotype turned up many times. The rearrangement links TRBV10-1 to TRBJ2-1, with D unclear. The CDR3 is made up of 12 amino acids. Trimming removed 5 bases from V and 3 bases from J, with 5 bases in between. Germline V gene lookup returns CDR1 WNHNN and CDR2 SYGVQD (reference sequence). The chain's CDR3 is CASSHDYNEQFF. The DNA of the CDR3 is TGCGCCAGCAGTCACGACTACAATGAGCAGTTCTTC.

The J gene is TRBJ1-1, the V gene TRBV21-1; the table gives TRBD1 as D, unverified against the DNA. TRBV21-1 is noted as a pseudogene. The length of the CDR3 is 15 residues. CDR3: CASSRRQGMGTEAFF. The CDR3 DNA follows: TGTGCCAGCAGCAGAAGACAGGGGATGGGCACTGAAGCTTTCTTT.

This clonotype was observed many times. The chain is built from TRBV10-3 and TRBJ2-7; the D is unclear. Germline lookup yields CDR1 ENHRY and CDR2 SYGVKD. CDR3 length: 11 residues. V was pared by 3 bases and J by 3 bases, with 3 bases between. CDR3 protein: CAISDGYEQYF. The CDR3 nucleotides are TGTGCCATCAGTGATGGCTACGAGCAGTACTTC.

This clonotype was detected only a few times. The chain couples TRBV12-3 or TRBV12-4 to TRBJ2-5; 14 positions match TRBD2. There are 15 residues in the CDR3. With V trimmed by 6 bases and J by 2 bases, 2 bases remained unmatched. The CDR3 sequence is CASRRLAGGQETQYF. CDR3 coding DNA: TGTGCCAGCAGGAGACTAGCGGGGGGGCAAGAGACCCAGTACTTC.

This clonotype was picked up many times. The CDR3 coding sequence is TGTGCCAGCAGTTCGACATGGCTTAGCTCCTACGAGCAGTACTTC. Protein sequence: CASSSTWLSSYEQYF. This chain uses TRBV27 with TRBJ2-7; D is uncertain. Germline V lookup: CDR1 MNHEY, CDR2 SMNVEV (reference sequence). V dropped 4 bases and J dropped 0 bases, with 13 bases sitting between them. This CDR3 spans 15 amino acids.

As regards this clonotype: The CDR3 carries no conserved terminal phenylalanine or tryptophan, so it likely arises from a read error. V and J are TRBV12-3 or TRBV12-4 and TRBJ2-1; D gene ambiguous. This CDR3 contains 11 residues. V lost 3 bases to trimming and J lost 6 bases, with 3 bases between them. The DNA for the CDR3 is TGTGCCAGCAGTTTCTCCAATGAGCAGTTCCTC. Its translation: CASSFSNEQFL.

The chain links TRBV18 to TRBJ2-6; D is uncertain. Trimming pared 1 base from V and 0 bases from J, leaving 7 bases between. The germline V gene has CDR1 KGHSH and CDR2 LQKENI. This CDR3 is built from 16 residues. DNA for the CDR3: TGTGCCAGCTCACCACAATCACTCTCTGGGGCCAACGTCCTGACTTTC. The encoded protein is CASSPQSLSGANVLTF.

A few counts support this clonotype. CDR3 in DNA: TGTGCCAGCAGCGTGACAGGGATCGCCTCCTACGAGCAGTACTTC. Translation: CASSVTGIASYEQYF. This chain joins TRBV2 and TRBJ2-7; 7 nucleotides agree with TRBD1. The CDR3 contains 15 residues. Trimming took 6 bases from V and 0 from J; bases not matched to a gene: 8. From germline, CDR1 is SNHLY and CDR2 FYNNEI.

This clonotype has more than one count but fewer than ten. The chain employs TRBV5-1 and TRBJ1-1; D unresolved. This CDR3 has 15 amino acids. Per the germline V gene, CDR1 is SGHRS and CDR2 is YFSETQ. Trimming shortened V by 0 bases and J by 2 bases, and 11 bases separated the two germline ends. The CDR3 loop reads CASSLAGPSNTEAFF. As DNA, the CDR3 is TGCGCCAGCAGCTTGGCCGGACCTTCTAACACTGAAGCTTTCTTT.

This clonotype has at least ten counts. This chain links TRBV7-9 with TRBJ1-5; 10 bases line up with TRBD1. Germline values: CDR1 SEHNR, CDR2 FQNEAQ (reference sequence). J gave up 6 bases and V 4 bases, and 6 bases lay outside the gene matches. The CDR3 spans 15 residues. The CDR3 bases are TGTGCCAGCAGCTCCTCCGGGACAGGGGTTCAGCCCCAGCATTTT. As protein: CASSSSGTGVQPQHF.

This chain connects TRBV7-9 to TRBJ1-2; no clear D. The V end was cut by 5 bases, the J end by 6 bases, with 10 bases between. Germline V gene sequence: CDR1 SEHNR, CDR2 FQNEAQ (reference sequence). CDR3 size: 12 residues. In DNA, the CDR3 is TGTGCCAGCAGCCTGCTGCAGGATGGCTACACCTTC. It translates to CASSLLQDGYTF.

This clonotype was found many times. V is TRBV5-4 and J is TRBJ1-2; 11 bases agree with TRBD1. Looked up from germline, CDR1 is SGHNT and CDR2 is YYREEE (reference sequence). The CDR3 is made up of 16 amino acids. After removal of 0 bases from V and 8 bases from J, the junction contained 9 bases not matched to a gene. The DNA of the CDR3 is TGTGCCAGCAGCTTGGCAATAGGACAGGGGGCTGGGGGCTACACCTTC. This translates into CASSLAIGQGAGGYTF. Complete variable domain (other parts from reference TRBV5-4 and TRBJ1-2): ETGVTQSPTHLIKTRGQQVTLRCSSQSGHNTVSWYQQALGQGPQFIFQYYREEENGRGNFPPRFSGLQFPNYSSELNVNALELDDSALYLCASSLAIGQGAGGYTFGSGTRLTVV.

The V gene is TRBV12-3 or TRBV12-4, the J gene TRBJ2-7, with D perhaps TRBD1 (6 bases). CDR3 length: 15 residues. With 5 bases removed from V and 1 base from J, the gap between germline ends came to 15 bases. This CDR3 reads CASSHFSGTSYEQYF. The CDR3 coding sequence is TGTGCCAGCAGTCATTTTTCCGGGACATCCTACGAGCAGTACTTC.

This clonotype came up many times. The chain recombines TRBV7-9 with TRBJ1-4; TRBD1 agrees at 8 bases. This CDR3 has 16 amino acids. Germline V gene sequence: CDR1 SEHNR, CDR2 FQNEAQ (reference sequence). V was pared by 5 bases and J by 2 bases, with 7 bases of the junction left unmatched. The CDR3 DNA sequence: TGTGCCAGCAGCCTCAGAAGGGACAGGACTAATGAAAAACTGTTTTTT. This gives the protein CASSLRRDRTNEKLFF.

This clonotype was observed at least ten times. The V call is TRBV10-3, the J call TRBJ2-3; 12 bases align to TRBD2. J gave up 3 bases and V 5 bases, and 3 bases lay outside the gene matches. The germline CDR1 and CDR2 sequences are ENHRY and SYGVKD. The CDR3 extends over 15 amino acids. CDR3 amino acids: CAISLLAGGTDTQYF. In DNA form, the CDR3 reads TGTGCCATCAGTTTACTAGCGGGAGGAACAGATACGCAGTATTTT.

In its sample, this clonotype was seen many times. CDR3 sequence reads: CASSPYRQGGYYGYTF. For the CDR3, the DNA is TGCGCCAGCAGCCCTTACCGACAGGGAGGTTATTATGGCTACACCTTC. This chain joins TRBV4-3 and TRBJ1-2; 7 bases are a match to TRBD1. CDR1 and CDR2 (germline): LGHNA, YSLEER. This CDR3 is built from 16 residues. V was clipped by 4 bases and J by 5 bases; unmatched bases: 13.

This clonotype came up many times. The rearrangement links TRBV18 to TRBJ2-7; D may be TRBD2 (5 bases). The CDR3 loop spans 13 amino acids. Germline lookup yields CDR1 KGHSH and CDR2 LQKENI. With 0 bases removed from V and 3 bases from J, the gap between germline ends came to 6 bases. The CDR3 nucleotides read TGTGCCAGCTCACCACCGGGGAGCTACGAGCAGTACTTC. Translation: CASSPPGSYEQYF.

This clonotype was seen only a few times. The chain's CDR3 is CASSPGLNNEQFF. DNA for the CDR3: TGTGCCAGCAGTCCGGGACTTAACAATGAGCAGTTCTTC. V is TRBV3-1 and J is TRBJ2-1; possibly TRBD2 for D (6 bases). Germline CDR1 LGHDT, CDR2 YNNKEL (reference sequence). The CDR3 loop spans 13 amino acids. With 6 bases removed from V and 5 bases from J, the gap between germline ends came to 11 bases.

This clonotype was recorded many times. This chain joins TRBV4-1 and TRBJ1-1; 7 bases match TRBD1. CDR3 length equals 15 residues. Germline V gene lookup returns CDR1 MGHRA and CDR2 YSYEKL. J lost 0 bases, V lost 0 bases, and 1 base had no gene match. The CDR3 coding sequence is TGCGCCAGCAGCCAAGATCAGGGGGTGAACACTGAAGCTTTCTTT. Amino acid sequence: CASSQDQGVNTEAFF.

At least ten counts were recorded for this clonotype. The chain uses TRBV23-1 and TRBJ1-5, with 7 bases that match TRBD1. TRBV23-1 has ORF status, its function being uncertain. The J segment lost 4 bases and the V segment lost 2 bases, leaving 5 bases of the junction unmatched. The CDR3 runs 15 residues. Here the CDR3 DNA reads TGCGCCAGCAGTCAACCCGGACAGGTTAATCAGCCCCAGCATTTT. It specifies CASSQPGQVNQPQHF.

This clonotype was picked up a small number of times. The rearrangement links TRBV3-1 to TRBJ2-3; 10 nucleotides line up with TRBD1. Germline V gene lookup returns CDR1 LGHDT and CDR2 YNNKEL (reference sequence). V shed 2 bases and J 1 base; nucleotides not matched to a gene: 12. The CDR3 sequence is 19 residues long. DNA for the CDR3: TGTGCCAGCAGCCAACCCGTTAGAAGACAGGGGGCTCGCACAGATACGCAGTATTTT. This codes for CASSQPVRRQGARTDTQYF.

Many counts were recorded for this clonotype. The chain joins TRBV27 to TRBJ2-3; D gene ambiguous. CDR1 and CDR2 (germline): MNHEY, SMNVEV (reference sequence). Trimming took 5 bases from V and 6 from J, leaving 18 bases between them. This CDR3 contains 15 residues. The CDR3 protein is CASSPRDRAEDTQYF. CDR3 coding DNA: TGTGCCAGCAGTCCTCGTGATAGGGCGGAGGATACGCAGTATTTT.

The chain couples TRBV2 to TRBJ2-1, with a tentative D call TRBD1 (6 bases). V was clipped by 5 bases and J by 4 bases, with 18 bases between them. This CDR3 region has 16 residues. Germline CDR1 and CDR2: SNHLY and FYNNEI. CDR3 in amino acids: CASSTTVQGLYNEQFF. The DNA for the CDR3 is TGTGCCAGCAGTACTACCGTACAGGGATTATACAATGAGCAGTTCTTC.

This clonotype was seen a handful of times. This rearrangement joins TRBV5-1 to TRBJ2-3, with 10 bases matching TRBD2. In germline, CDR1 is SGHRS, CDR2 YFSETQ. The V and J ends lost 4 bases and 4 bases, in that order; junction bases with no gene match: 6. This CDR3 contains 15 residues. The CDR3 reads CASSRGLANPDTQYF. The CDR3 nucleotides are TGCGCCAGCAGCCGGGGACTAGCGAACCCAGATACGCAGTATTTT.